One and the same sample provided the 12 T cell receptor beta chains below, sequenced in a study of shared clonotypes between healthy human individuals. The table came from immunoSEQ multiplex PCR; TCRdb's copy has only in-frame clones and leaves some out. The top ten hold approximately 0.37% of the sample, which has about 2.4 million clones, roughly 93% seen once. The sample comprised naive CD4+ T cells from PBMCs. The subset denotes: CD45RA+ positively selected. These receptors all come from a man younger than 35 in good health. Some clones in this sample may be carry-over from other donors' samples.

This clone has only one observation. The rearrangement uses TRBV7-2 and TRBJ1-6; 8 nucleotides match TRBD1. CDR3 size: 14 residues. V was pared by 6 bases and J by 8 bases, with 6 bases of the junction left unmatched. Germline assignment: CDR1 SGHTA and CDR2 FQGNSA. CDR3 sequence reads: CASSGQGGDSPLHF. DNA for the CDR3: TGTGCCAGCAGTGGACAGGGAGGGGATTCACCCCTCCACTTT.

The rearrangement links TRBV30 to TRBJ2-1, with 7 positions matching TRBD2. Germline CDR1 is GTSNPN and CDR2 is SVGIG (reference sequence). The CDR3 has 16 residues. J gave up 3 bases and V 4 bases, and 12 bases lay outside the gene matches. The CDR3 DNA is TGTGCCTGGAACCCGACCAACGTAGCGGGCTACAATGAGCAGTTCTTC. Translation: CAWNPTNVAGYNEQFF.

The rearrangement joins TRBV5-4 to TRBJ1-1, with D hard to call. The germline V and J ends were trimmed by 4 bases and 0 bases, with 13 bases remaining between them. The length of the CDR3 is 15 residues. Germline V gene data show CDR1 as SGHNT and CDR2 as YYREEE (reference sequence). The CDR3 is CASSHPRIMNTEAFF. The CDR3 nucleotides are TGTGCCAGCAGCCACCCACGGATTATGAACACTGAAGCTTTCTTT.

The rearrangement links TRBV5-4 to TRBJ2-6, with no clear D. The CDR3 spans 16 residues. Trimming took off 4 bases at V and 2 bases at J, with 13 bases between the two ends. The germline V gene encodes CDR1 SGHNT and CDR2 YYREEE (reference sequence). The CDR3 region is CASSPYGSAGANVLTF. The CDR3 bases are TGTGCCAGCAGCCCCTATGGGTCCGCTGGGGCCAACGTCCTGACTTTC.

V gene TRBV7-6 combines with J gene TRBJ2-5; no clear D. The CDR3 is made up of 16 amino acids. CDR1 and CDR2 (germline): SGHVS, FNYEAQ. The germline V and J ends were trimmed by 5 bases and 4 bases, with 20 bases remaining between them. The DNA of the CDR3 is TGTGCCAGCAGCCTACAACGTGGCAGGCGCCCAGAGACCCAGTACTTC. It translates to CASSLQRGRRPETQYF.

This chain uses TRBV19 with TRBJ2-7; perhaps TRBD2 as D (6 bases). The length of the CDR3 is 13 residues. CDR1 is LNHDA, CDR2 SQIVND, per germline (reference sequence). Trimming left V 3 bases short and J 7 bases short, with 13 bases between. The CDR3 region is CASSILRAGEQYF. The DNA for the CDR3 is TGTGCCAGTAGTATCCTGAGGGCGGGGGAGCAGTACTTC. The whole variable domain, filled in from reference TRBV19 and TRBJ2-7, reads DGGITQSPKYLFRKEGQNVTLSCEQNLNHDAMYWYRQDPGQGLRLIYYSQIVNDFQKGDIAEGYSVSREKKESFPLTVTSAQKNPTAFYLCASSILRAGEQYFGPGTRLTVT.

The chain links TRBV19 to TRBJ2-7, with TRBD1 identical over 9 bases. Germline V CDR1 and CDR2: LNHDA, SQIVND (reference sequence). This CDR3 has 16 amino acids. The V and J ends lost 5 bases and 3 bases, in that order; junction bases with no gene match: 11. The CDR3 bases are TGTGCCAGTAGTGGAATGAGGGACAGGGAATACTACGAGCAGTACTTC. It yields the protein CASSGMRDREYYEQYF.

The V and J genes are TRBV7-9 and TRBJ2-2, with D perhaps TRBD1 (5 bases). The CDR3 spans 15 residues. CDR1 SEHNR and CDR2 FQNEAQ come from the germline V gene (reference sequence). The V gene lost 2 bases and the J gene lost 8 bases, with 15 bases spanning the gap. The CDR3 here is CASSLSNRIIGELFF. The CDR3 DNA sequence: TGTGCCAGCAGCTTAAGTAACAGGATTATAGGGGAGCTGTTTTTT.

V usage is TRBV6-5 and J usage is TRBJ1-3; D remains unclear. The CDR3 contains 15 residues. V dropped 4 bases and J dropped 0 bases, with 10 bases sitting between them. CDR1 MNHEY and CDR2 SVGAGI come from the germline V gene. CDR3 sequence: CASSSDGHSGNTIYF. The DNA of the CDR3 is TGTGCCAGCAGTTCTGACGGCCACTCTGGAAACACCATATATTTT.

The V gene is TRBV6-6, the J gene TRBJ1-4; weak D call: TRBD1 (6 bases). Per germline, CDR1 MNHNY and CDR2 SVGAGI (reference sequence). V shed 8 bases and J shed 7 bases, with 14 bases lying between them. The CDR3 totals 13 residues. The CDR3 region has the DNA TGTGCCAGCCGGAGGGGGGAAGGTGAAAAACTGTTTTTT. It encodes CASRRGEGEKLFF.

This chain connects TRBV6-5 to TRBJ2-1; D is unclear. The V end lost 0 bases, the J end lost 2 bases, and 8 bases lay between the germline ends. CDR1 and CDR2 (germline): MNHEY, SVGAGI. The CDR3 runs 15 residues. Written as DNA, the CDR3 is TGTGCCAGCAGTTACTCGAACCAGGCCTACAATGAGCAGTTCTTC. As protein: CASSYSNQAYNEQFF.

The gene calls are TRBV11-3 and TRBJ2-2; D may correspond to TRBD1 or TRBD2 (7 bases each). The germline V gene has CDR1 SGHNT and CDR2 YENEEA. Trimming took off 8 bases at V and 4 bases at J, with 14 bases between the two ends. This CDR3 region has 14 residues. The CDR3 loop is CASQGGFTTGELFF. The CDR3 DNA sequence: TGTGCCAGCCAGGGGGGGTTTACCACCGGGGAGCTGTTTTTT.